Presented here are 15 T cell receptor beta chains from one specimen sequenced in a study of regulatory T cells in long-lasting Graves disease. Arm-PCR with iRepertoire HTBI primers amplified the CDR3 regions for these TCR beta libraries. TCRdb redid the calling of the multiplex PCR reads with MiXCR, one entry per CDR3 protein. This repertoire shows 450,000 or so distinct CDR3 sequences, around 20% found once; its top ten account for 6.5% to 10%. As to time point: persistent/refractory GD, antithyroid drugs over 5 years with positive TRAb. RNA isolated from PBMCs was used to make the TCR library. The starting material was peripheral blood mononuclear cells (PBMCs), obtained when the disease was refractory, from a patient treated with antithyroid drugs. Receptor source: a female donor with Graves disease.

This clonotype was seen repeatedly, ten times or more. The chain recombines TRBV30 with TRBJ1-1; D is unresolved. CDR1 and CDR2 from the germline V gene are GTSNPN and SVGIG (reference sequence). The CDR3 sequence is 13 residues long. Trimming removed 4 bases from V and 6 bases from J, with 15 bases in between. The CDR3 loop is CAWISSRVAEAFF. DNA of the CDR3: TGTGCCTGGATCTCGAGTAGGGTGGCTGAAGCTTTCTTT.

This clonotype was seen at least ten times. V is TRBV29-1 and J is TRBJ1-1; unclear D gene. The V end was cut by 6 bases, the J end by 6 bases, with 14 bases between. CDR1 is SQVTM, CDR2 ANQGSEA, per germline. CDR3 length: 12 residues. The CDR3 DNA is TGCAGCGTGACGGACGGCGGGGCTGAAGCTTTCTTT. Translation: CSVTDGGAEAFF.

Of note for this clonotype: This may be a read error, as it is one base from a much larger clone. The rearrangement joins TRBV7-2 to TRBJ2-5; D is ambiguous. CDR3 length equals 13 residues. Per germline, CDR1 SGHTA and CDR2 FQGNSA. This CDR3 reads CGSSLHNQETQYF. CDR3 in DNA: TGTGGCAGCAGCCTCCACAACCAAGAGACCCAGTACTTC.

The chain couples TRBV28 to TRBJ1-4, with 8 positions matching TRBD1. The CDR3 contains 14 residues. The germline gives CDR1 MDHEN, CDR2 SYDVKM. J lost 8 bases, V lost 6 bases, and 8 bases had no gene match. The CDR3 nucleotides are TGTGCCAGCAGCTCCAGGGGGCCATCCGAAAAACTGTTTTTT. Translating it yields CASSSRGPSEKLFF.

This clonotype showed up just a few times. The chain uses TRBV5-1 and TRBJ1-1; D call uncertain. CDR3 length: 15 amino acids. The V gene lost 2 bases and the J gene lost 1 base, with 12 bases spanning the gap. Germline CDR1 and CDR2: SGHRS and YFSETQ. The CDR3 sequence: CASSLPRYPNTEAFF. Written as DNA, the CDR3 is TGCGCCAGCAGCTTACCCAGATACCCGAACACTGAAGCTTTCTTT.

This clonotype came up many times. The CDR3 DNA is TGTGCCAGCGCTCTCCCCCGCCGGGGGGGGGTACAAGAGACCCAGTACTTC. It yields the protein CASALPRRGGVQETQYF. The chain couples TRBV28 to TRBJ2-5; 8 bases line up with TRBD2. The trim removed 8 bases at V and 2 bases at J, leaving 16 bases unmatched. Germline V gene data show CDR1 as MDHEN and CDR2 as SYDVKM. The CDR3 length is 17 residues.

The rearrangement uses TRBV5-1 and TRBJ2-5, with 7 bases that match TRBD2. J gave up 4 bases and V 0 bases, and 12 bases lay outside the gene matches. Per the germline V gene, CDR1 is SGHRS and CDR2 is YFSETQ. The CDR3 extends over 17 amino acids. In DNA, the CDR3 is TGCGCCAGCAGCTTGGCCGCTGGCGGGAGCCAGGGAGAGACCCAGTACTTC. Translating it yields CASSLAAGGSQGETQYF.

Concerning this clonotype itself: This may stem from a read error, because a much larger clone lies one nucleotide away. The genes are TRBV6-2 or TRBV6-3 and TRBJ1-5, with D possibly being TRBD1 (5 bases). CDR1 MNHEY and CDR2 SVGEGT come from the germline V gene. The length of the CDR3 is 15 residues. CDR3 amino acids: CAGSYNRWSNQPQHF. In DNA, the CDR3 is TGTGCCGGCAGTTACAACAGGTGGAGCAATCAGCCCCAGCATTTT.

This clonotype occurred a few times. The chain is built from TRBV7-2 and TRBJ1-2; TRBD1 might be the D (6 bases). Germline values: CDR1 SGHTA, CDR2 FQGNSA. V was clipped by 4 bases and J by 6 bases, with 18 bases between them. The CDR3 is made up of 15 amino acids. CDR3 sequence (DNA): TGTGCCAGCAGCTCTCTTCGGGGGGGGCTGGATGGCTACACCTTC. This gives the protein CASSSLRGGLDGYTF. Full variable domain (remainder filled in from reference TRBV7-2 and TRBJ1-2): GAGVSQSPSNKVTEKGKDVELRCDPISGHTALYWYRQSLGQGLEFLIYFQGNSAPDKSGLPSDRFSAERTGGSVSTLTIQRTQQEDSAVYLCASSSLRGGLDGYTFGSGTRLTVV.

This chain connects TRBV5-5 to TRBJ2-4, with 11 bases matching TRBD1. CDR1 SGHKS and CDR2 YYEKEE come from the germline V gene (reference sequence). V was pared by 4 bases and J by 0 bases, with 6 bases of the junction left unmatched. This CDR3 contains 17 residues. The CDR3 DNA is TGTGCCAGCAGCACCGGACAGGGGGCGGTAGCCAAAAACATTCAGTACTTC. Encoded protein: CASSTGQGAVAKNIQYF.

A remark on this clonotype: An end of the junction differs from the germline gene, which may be a read error. V and J are TRBV10-1 and TRBJ2-7, with TRBD2 as a possible D gene (6 bases). In germline, CDR1 is WNHNN, CDR2 SYGVQD (reference sequence). CDR3 length: 12 residues. The CDR3 here is CASRNGGNEQYF. As DNA, the CDR3 is TGTGCCAGCAGGAACGGAGGGAACGAGCAGTACTTC.

With respect to this clonotype: Compared with germline, one end of the junction differs, possibly owing to a read error. The chain employs TRBV2 and TRBJ2-2, with TRBD2 as a possible D gene (5 bases). Germline V gene data show CDR1 as SNHLY and CDR2 as FYNNEI. The CDR3 has 14 residues. This CDR3 reads CASSVVGSAGELLF. The CDR3, as DNA: TGTGCCAGCAGTGTGGTAGGGTCCGCCGGGGAGCTGCTTTTT.

In this sample, this clonotype turned up many times. This chain joins TRBV12-3 or TRBV12-4 and TRBJ1-2, with D possibly matching TRBD1 (6 bases). The V and J ends lost 5 bases and 5 bases respectively, with 15 bases between them. The CDR3 totals 14 residues. As DNA, the CDR3 is TGTGCCAGCAGTACAGGGCTTCGGGTTTATGGCTACACCTTC. Protein: CASSTGLRVYGYTF.

This clonotype was detected ten times or more. V usage is TRBV30 and J usage is TRBJ1-2; 9 nucleotides align to TRBD1. The CDR3 contains 14 residues. J was trimmed by 8 bases and V by 3 bases; bases with no gene match: 10. The germline V gene has CDR1 GTSNPN and CDR2 SVGIG (reference sequence). CDR3 DNA sequence: TGTGCCTGGAGGGACAGGGGTTGGGATTACGGCTACACCTTC. This gives the protein CAWRDRGWDYGYTF.

The chain employs TRBV7-9 and TRBJ2-7; D ambiguous. CDR3 length: 13 residues. The germline gives CDR1 SEHNR, CDR2 FQNEAQ (reference sequence). V was trimmed by 4 bases and J by 6 bases, leaving 13 bases between them. CDR3 nucleotide sequence: TGTGCCAGCAGCTATTTTGCGGTCGGCGAGCAGTACTTC. Translated: CASSYFAVGEQYF.